The present entry profiles one T cell receptor beta chain with its context. Its target is unknown. This sample is part of a study of shared clonotypes between healthy human individuals. Study findings and constraints: Rarefaction showed that sequencing of sorted subsets was incomplete (despite large depth). Non-shared clonotypes showed lower generation probabilities than clonotypes common to all four donors. Measured sharing among donors was expected to vary with sequencing depth.

Under the authors' procedure: Filtering differed since immunoSEQ provided only junctions, with no quality scores. Profiling relied on immunoSEQ multiplex PCR, and the TCRdb table lists in-frame clones only, not all of them. That table furnishes V, J and clone size, whereas the DNA furnished D and trimming. The sample has 2 million or so clones; roughly 95% are singletons. Between the trimmed V and J ends, which lost 5 bases and 1 base, there was a span of 9 bases. The CDR3 length is 12 residues. CDR1 and CDR2 from the germline V gene are SQVTM and ANQGSEA. Positively selected for CCR7, the CD45RO-negative cells used as naive CD8 cells excluded terminally differentiated effector memory CD45RA+ cells.

This sequence was found in a man between 18 and 29 years old in good health. The V gene is TRBV29-1, the J gene TRBJ2-7; no clear D gene. Material for sequencing was naive CD8+ T cells sorted from blood. CDR3 protein: CSVLLPSYEQYF. DNA for the CDR3: TGCAGCGTTTTACTCCCGTCCTACGAGCAGTACTTC.